This entry lists 26 T cell receptor beta chains sequenced from one sample in a study of blood T cell repertoires in COVID-19 (TCRdb year 2020). To prepare the library, the immunoSEQ multiplex PCR assay was applied. The immuneACCESS repertoire file appears here via TCRdb, limited to in-frame rearrangements. These files lack a portion of the clones; in checked studies, under half of the deficit traces to unresolved V genes, and the cause of the others is not known. The sample table records about 120,000 clones; more than 75% of these occur just once. In total, the top ten clones hold about 3.9% of the sample. The specimen was peripheral blood. The receptors shown here come from a man between 60 and 75 years old with acute or convalescent COVID-19.

The V gene is TRBV4-3, the J gene TRBJ2-5, with D tentatively TRBD2 (5 bases). Germline-derived CDR1 and CDR2 are LGHNA and YSLEER. V was cut by 4 bases and J by 4 bases, with 16 bases left in between. The CDR3 has 15 amino acids. CDR3 protein: CASSRRDGGSETQYF. CDR3 sequence (DNA): TGCGCCAGCAGCCGCAGAGACGGAGGCTCAGAGACCCAGTACTTC.

This chain uses TRBV6-4 with TRBJ2-3, with 9 positions matching TRBD1. The germline CDR1 and CDR2 sequences are MRHNA and SNTAGT. CDR3 length equals 15 residues. The V segment lost 6 bases and the J segment 5 bases; nucleotides outside the gene matches: 9. The CDR3 loop reads CASRENRGRGDTQYF. The CDR3 region has the DNA TGTGCCAGCAGGGAGAACAGGGGGCGTGGAGATACGCAGTATTTT.

The chain employs TRBV5-8 and TRBJ1-5; D gene ambiguous. This CDR3 region has 14 residues. Germline lookup yields CDR1 SGHTS and CDR2 YDEGEE. V was shortened by 7 bases and J by 6 bases, with 17 bases between the two germline ends. The CDR3 loop is CASGISLGGQPQHF. The CDR3 DNA is TGTGCCAGCGGGATAAGCTTAGGAGGTCAGCCCCAGCATTTT.

The chain couples TRBV15 to TRBJ2-7; 9 bases agree with TRBD1. Germline V lookup: CDR1 LNHNV, CDR2 YYDKDF (reference sequence). V shed 3 bases and J 5 bases; nucleotides not matched to a gene: 8. There are 15 residues in the CDR3. The CDR3 nucleotides read TGTGCCACCAGCAGGTTTGAACAGGGGGCTAACGAGCAGTACTTC. Protein sequence: CATSRFEQGANEQYF.

The gene calls are TRBV10-3 and TRBJ2-5, with 9 bases lining up with TRBD1. Trimming took 7 bases from V and 3 from J; bases not matched to a gene: 12. The V gene's germline CDR1 is ENHRY and CDR2 SYGVKD. The CDR3 has 16 residues. This CDR3 reads CAITLTGGDLEETQYF. The CDR3 region has the DNA TGTGCCATCACCCTGACAGGGGGAGATCTAGAAGAGACCCAGTACTTC.

This clone was seen just once. The gene calls are TRBV11-3 and TRBJ2-7; the D gene is possibly TRBD2 (6 bases). CDR3 length equals 13 residues. CDR1 is SGHNT, CDR2 YENEEA, per germline. Trimming pared 3 bases from V and 3 bases from J, leaving 9 bases between. CDR3 residues: CASSLGEDYEQYF. For the CDR3, the DNA is TGTGCCAGCAGCTTGGGGGAGGACTACGAGCAGTACTTC.

The chain is built from TRBV4-2 and TRBJ2-2, with TRBD2 matching 7 bases. CDR1 is LGHNA, CDR2 YNFKEQ, per germline. The V segment lost 0 bases and the J segment 3 bases; nucleotides outside the gene matches: 4. This CDR3 has 16 residues. The CDR3 spells CASSQEVAGDTGELFF. CDR3 nucleotides: TGTGCCAGCAGCCAAGAGGTGGCGGGAGACACCGGGGAGCTGTTTTTT.

The chain is built from TRBV3-1 (or the pseudogene TRBV3-2) and TRBJ2-1; the match to TRBD2 covers 10 bases. Germline CDR1 reads LGHDT; CDR2 reads YNNKEL (reference sequence). With 0 bases clipped from V and 8 bases from J, the junction kept 7 bases outside the gene matches. The CDR3 loop spans 16 amino acids. The CDR3 DNA follows: TGTGCCAGCAGCCAAGATACGGGACTAGCGTTCGATGAGCAGTTCTTC. Translated: CASSQDTGLAFDEQFF.

The V gene is TRBV7-6, the J gene TRBJ2-7, with unresolved D. This CDR3 has 14 residues. Deletions cut 0 bases from V and 4 bases from J, with 10 bases between. The germline V gene has CDR1 SGHVS and CDR2 FNYEAQ. CDR3 sequence: CASSLAPSEYEQYF. The CDR3 DNA reads as TGTGCCAGCAGCTTAGCCCCTAGTGAGTACGAGCAGTACTTC. Looking up the rest from reference TRBV7-6 and TRBJ2-7 gives the full variable domain: GAGVSQSPRYKVTKRGQDVALRCDPISGHVSLYWYRQALGQGPEFLTYFNYEAQQDKSGLPNDRFSAERPEGSISTLTIQRTEQRDSAMYRCASSLAPSEYEQYFGPGTRLTVT.

This clone was detected only once. The rearrangement links TRBV28 to TRBJ1-5; possibly TRBD1 for D (6 bases). The CDR3 runs 17 residues. Trimming shortened V by 4 bases and J by 3 bases, and 19 bases separated the two germline ends. CDR1 is MDHEN and CDR2 is SYDVKM in the germline V gene. CDR3 sequence (DNA): TGTGCCAGCAGTTCCTCGACGTTCGACAGGCCCAATCAGCCCCAGCATTTT. Its protein is CASSSSTFDRPNQPQHF. The variable domain in full, completed from reference TRBV28 and TRBJ1-5, reads DVKVTQSSRYLVKRTGEKVFLECVQDMDHENMFWYRQDPGLGLRLIYFSYDVKMKEKGDIPEGYSVSREKKERFSLILESASTNQTSMYLCASSSSTFDRPNQPQHFGDGTRLSIL.

The chain uses TRBV11-2 and TRBJ1-1; a possible D gene is TRBD1 (6 bases). CDR1 SGHAT and CDR2 FQNNGV come from the germline V gene. CDR3 length: 12 residues. The ends were cut back, 0 bases at V and 11 bases at J, with 10 bases in the middle. CDR3 region: CASSLEQGSAFF. The CDR3 DNA is TGTGCCAGCAGCTTAGAGCAGGGGTCGGCTTTCTTT.

The chain couples TRBV18 to TRBJ2-5, with D possibly matching TRBD1 (6 bases). Trimming removed 1 base from V and 4 bases from J, with 10 bases in between. The CDR3 loop spans 14 amino acids. Germline V CDR1 and CDR2: KGHSH, LQKENI. The chain's CDR3 is CASSPRGPAETQYF. The CDR3 coding sequence is TGTGCCAGCTCACCACGGGGGCCGGCAGAGACCCAGTACTTC.

This clone was recorded a few times. This chain links TRBV12-3 or TRBV12-4 with TRBJ1-5; D ambiguous. The CDR3 covers 12 residues. The V end lost 0 bases, the J end lost 6 bases, and 3 bases lay between the germline ends. The CDR3 spells CASSLASQPQHF. CDR3 nucleotide sequence: TGTGCCAGCAGTTTAGCGAGTCAGCCCCAGCATTTT.

For the CDR3, the DNA is TGTGCCAGCAGTTCCTCCGTAGCCTACGAGCAGTACTTC. It translates to CASSSSVAYEQYF. V usage is TRBV27 and J usage is TRBJ2-7; no definite D call. V lost 4 bases, J lost 2 bases, and 9 bases lay in between. Germline values: CDR1 MNHEY, CDR2 SMNVEV (reference sequence). CDR3 length: 13 residues.

This clone appeared a single time. The chain recombines TRBV25-1 with TRBJ1-5; 7 bases fit TRBD1. This CDR3 spans 14 amino acids. Germline V CDR1 and CDR2: MGHDK, SYGVNS. With 6 bases clipped from V and 7 bases from J, the junction kept 9 bases outside the gene matches. For the CDR3, the DNA is TGTGCCAGCAGGACAGGGCCGGGGGACCAGCCCCAGCATTTT. Translating it yields CASRTGPGDQPQHF.

Only a few counts were recorded for this clone. CDR3: CASSQGDWVAGGTDTQYF. The CDR3 coding sequence is TGCGCCAGCAGCCAAGGTGACTGGGTAGCGGGAGGGACAGATACGCAGTATTTT. The V call is TRBV4-3, the J call TRBJ2-3; TRBD2 agrees at 11 bases. Trimming took 1 base from V and 3 from J; bases not matched to a gene: 9. The CDR3 covers 18 residues. CDR1 is LGHNA and CDR2 is YSLEER in the germline V gene.

This chain links TRBV19 with TRBJ1-2; 8 bases map to TRBD1. J was trimmed by 4 bases and V by 5 bases; bases with no gene match: 6. This CDR3 comprises 14 residues. Germline V gene sequence: CDR1 LNHDA, CDR2 SQIVND (reference sequence). CDR3 in amino acids: CASSHPGQAYGYTF. CDR3 nucleotide sequence: TGTGCCAGTAGTCATCCGGGACAGGCCTATGGCTACACCTTC. Combining the CDR3 with reference TRBV19 and TRBJ1-2 gives the whole variable domain DGGITQSPKYLFRKEGQNVTLSCEQNLNHDAMYWYRQDPGQGLRLIYYSQIVNDFQKGDIAEGYSVSREKKESFPLTVTSAQKNPTAFYLCASSHPGQAYGYTFGSGTRLTVV.

The chain is built from TRBV7-9 and TRBJ2-1; 7 nucleotides match TRBD2. The CDR3 consists of 16 residues. The junction had 8 bases not matched to a gene; V was cut back by 1 base and J by 5 bases. Looked up from germline, CDR1 is SEHNR and CDR2 is FQNEAQ (reference sequence). Here the CDR3 reads CASSLVREVGDNEQFF. The CDR3 bases are TGTGCCAGCAGCTTAGTTCGGGAGGTAGGGGACAATGAGCAGTTCTTC.

The chain uses TRBV6-1 and TRBJ2-5; D is undetermined. This CDR3 is built from 13 residues. V was shortened by 2 bases and J by 2 bases, with 6 bases between the two germline ends. Germline assignment: CDR1 MNHNS and CDR2 SASEGT. The CDR3 spells CASSEHGQETQYF. CDR3 DNA sequence: TGTGCCAGCAGTGAACACGGGCAAGAGACCCAGTACTTC.

Of note for this clone: One end of the junction fails to match germline, which may point to a read error. The rearrangement links TRBV6-1 to TRBJ2-7, with no clear D. Looked up from germline, CDR1 is MNHNS and CDR2 is SASEGT. The CDR3 contains 13 residues. The CDR3, as DNA: TGTGCCAGCAGTGAAGAATCGCAGGCTCCCGCCCATTTC. Its translation is CASSEESQAPAHF.

This chain uses TRBV3-1 (or the pseudogene TRBV3-2) with TRBJ2-1; 12 bases line up with TRBD2. The CDR3 is 14 amino acids. CDR1 and CDR2 (germline): LGHDT, YNNKEL (reference sequence). The V and J ends lost 2 bases and 8 bases, in that order; junction bases with no gene match: 1. The CDR3: CASSQLAGGDEQFF. CDR3 DNA: TGTGCCAGCAGCCAACTAGCGGGAGGGGATGAGCAGTTCTTC.

The chain links TRBV29-1 to TRBJ2-5, with D tentatively TRBD1 (5 bases). The CDR3 contains 12 residues. CDR1 and CDR2 from the germline V gene are SQVTM and ANQGSEA. V was trimmed by 4 bases and J by 5 bases, leaving 11 bases between them. The CDR3, as DNA: TGCAGCGTTGGGGAAAAGGGGGAGACCCAGTACTTC. It yields the protein CSVGEKGETQYF. Full variable domain (missing parts from reference TRBV29-1 and TRBJ2-5): SAVISQKPSRDICQRGTSLTIQCQVDSQVTMMFWYRQQPGQSLTLIATANQGSEATYESGFVIDKFPISRPNLTFSTLTVSNMSPEDSSIYLCSVGEKGETQYFGPGTRLLVL.

The gene calls are TRBV5-4 and TRBJ2-3; TRBD2 aligns across 10 bases. The J segment lost 7 bases and the V segment lost 4 bases, leaving 12 bases of the junction unmatched. The V gene's germline CDR1 is SGHNT and CDR2 YYREEE (reference sequence). The CDR3 runs 16 residues. The CDR3 DNA reads TGTGCCAGCAGCCCAACTAGCGGGGCCCTCCAAAATACGCAGTATTTT. Translated, it gives CASSPTSGALQNTQYF.

This clone was observed a single time. The chain employs TRBV5-1 and TRBJ2-1; TRBD2 matches at 7 bases. J gave up 0 bases and V 0 bases, and 3 bases lay outside the gene matches. Germline CDR1 and CDR2: SGHRS and YFSETQ. CDR3 length: 16 amino acids. In DNA, the CDR3 is TGCGCCAGCAGCTTGGCCGGCGGGAGCTCCTACAATGAGCAGTTCTTC. Encoded protein: CASSLAGGSSYNEQFF. Full variable domain (remainder filled in from reference TRBV5-1 and TRBJ2-1): KAGVTQTPRYLIKTRGQQVTLSCSPISGHRSVSWYQQTPGQGLQFLFEYFSETQRNKGNFPGRFSGRQFSNSRSEMNVSTLELGDSALYLCASSLAGGSSYNEQFFGPGTRLTVL.

The J gene is TRBJ1-2, the V gene TRBV7-8, with TRBD1 identical over 8 bases. The CDR3 sequence is 16 residues long. Germline-derived CDR1 and CDR2 are SGHVS and FQNEAQ. With 0 bases clipped from V and 6 bases from J, the junction kept 9 bases outside the gene matches. Written as DNA, the CDR3 is TGTGCCAGCAGCTTAGCGCGGACAGGGTGGACAAATGGCTACACCTTC. This sequence encodes CASSLARTGWTNGYTF.

V gene TRBV7-2 combines with J gene TRBJ2-7, with 7 nucleotides matching TRBD2. CDR1 SGHTA and CDR2 FQGNSA come from the germline V gene. The V and J ends lost 1 base and 6 bases, in that order; junction bases with no gene match: 9. The CDR3 loop spans 15 amino acids. As DNA, the CDR3 is TGTGCCAGCAGCTTAGGGGGGATAGCGGGCGTCGAGCAGTACTTC. Protein sequence: CASSLGGIAGVEQYF.